The clone carrying this T cell receptor (beta chain) came up many times. The data belong to a study of Graves' ophthalmopathy and Graves' hyperthyroidism. CDR1 DFQATT and CDR2 SNEGSKA come from the germline V gene (reference sequence). The ends lost 0 bases at V and 2 bases at J; junction bases unmatched: 7. CDR3 length: 16 residues. TCR beta CDR3 regions were amplified from RNA transcripts. Amplification began with first-round RT-PCR using HTBI primers, then second-round multiplex PCR was performed. MiXCR, applied by TCRdb to the multiplex PCR reads, yields one record per CDR3 protein. Among a few hundred thousand distinct CDR3 sequences listed, approximately 17% were seen once.

The chain carries TRBV20-1 and TRBJ2-5; 9 bases are shared with TRBD1. The sample comprised peripheral blood. The TCR was taken from an adult woman with stable Graves' hyperthyroidism. The CDR3 DNA reads as TGCAGTGCTAGAGATCCGGGGACAGGGAGGCAAGAGACCCAGTACTTC. Amino acids: CSARDPGTGRQETQYF.